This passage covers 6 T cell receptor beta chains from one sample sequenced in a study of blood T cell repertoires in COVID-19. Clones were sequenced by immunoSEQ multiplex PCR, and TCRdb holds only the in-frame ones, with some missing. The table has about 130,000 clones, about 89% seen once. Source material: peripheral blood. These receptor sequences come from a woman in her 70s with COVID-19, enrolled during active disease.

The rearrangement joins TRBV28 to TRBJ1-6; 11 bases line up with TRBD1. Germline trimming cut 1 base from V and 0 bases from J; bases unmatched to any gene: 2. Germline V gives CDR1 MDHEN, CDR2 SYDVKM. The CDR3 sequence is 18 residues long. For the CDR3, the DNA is TGTGCCAGCAGTTTATCCGGGACAGGGGGCTCCTATAATTCACCCCTCCACTTT. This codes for CASSLSGTGGSYNSPLHF.

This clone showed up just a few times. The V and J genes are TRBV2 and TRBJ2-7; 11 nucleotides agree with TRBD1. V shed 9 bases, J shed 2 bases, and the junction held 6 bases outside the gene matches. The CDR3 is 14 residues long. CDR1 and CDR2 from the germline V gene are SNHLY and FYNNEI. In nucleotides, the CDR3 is TGTGCCAGTCAGGGACAGGGGGTTACCTACGAGCAGTACTTC. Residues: CASQGQGVTYEQYF.

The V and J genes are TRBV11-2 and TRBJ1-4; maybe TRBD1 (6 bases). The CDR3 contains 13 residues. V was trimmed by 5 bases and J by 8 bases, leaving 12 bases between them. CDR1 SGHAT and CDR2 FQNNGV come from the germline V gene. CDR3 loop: CASSIRTDEKLFF. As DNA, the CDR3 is TGTGCCAGCAGCATCCGGACAGACGAAAAACTGTTTTTT.

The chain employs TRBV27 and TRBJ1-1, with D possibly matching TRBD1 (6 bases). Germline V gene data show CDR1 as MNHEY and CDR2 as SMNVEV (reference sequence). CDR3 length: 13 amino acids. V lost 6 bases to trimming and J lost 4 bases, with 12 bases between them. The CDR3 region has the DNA TGTGCCAGCAGCAAACAGGGTCCCACTGAAGCTTTCTTT. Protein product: CASSKQGPTEAFF.

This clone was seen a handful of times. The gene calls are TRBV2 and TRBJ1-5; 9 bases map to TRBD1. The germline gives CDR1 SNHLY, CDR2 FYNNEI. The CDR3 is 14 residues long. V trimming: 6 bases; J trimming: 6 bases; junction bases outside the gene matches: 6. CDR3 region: CASRTGGESQPQHF. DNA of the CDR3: TGTGCCAGCAGAACAGGGGGCGAGAGTCAGCCCCAGCATTTT.

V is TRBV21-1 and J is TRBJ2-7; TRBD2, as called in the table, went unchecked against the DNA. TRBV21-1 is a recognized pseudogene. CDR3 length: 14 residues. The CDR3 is CASSPWGGRNEQYF. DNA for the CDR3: TGTGCCAGCAGCCCATGGGGGGGGAGGAACGAGCAGTACTTC.